This T cell receptor beta chain was documented in a study of blood T cells in healthy people across ages. There were healthy Caucasian individuals from Russia, aged roughly 6 to 100, serving as donors. Study-level findings and limits: Estimates of total diversity, which came from one million sequenced T cells, were considered to be underestimates.

On this clonotype itself: As yet, its antigen is unknown.

Next came a second PCR, run for about 7 to 12 cycles, which used a sample-barcoded 5' primer along with a J-beta primer mix. All cDNA molecules were each tagged by a template-switch adaptor with 12 random nucleotides. TCRdb used MiXCR to reprocess the 5' RACE reads, holding one entry per CDR3 protein. Of fewer than 950,000 distinct CDR3 sequences listed, roughly 35% were seen once; the top ten hold 10% to 15%. Germline-derived CDR1 and CDR2 are LGHDT and YNNKEL (reference sequence). The CDR3 is made up of 14 amino acids. Trimming cost V 1 base and J 6 bases, with 12 bases left between them. The receptor's source is a man between 18 and 35 years old in good health. The chain couples TRBV3-1 to TRBJ1-2, with TRBD1 as a possible D gene (5 bases). The sample was blood. The CDR3 here is CASSQAQGGDGYTF. DNA for the CDR3: TGTGCCAGCAGCCAAGCCCAGGGAGGGGATGGCTACACCTTC.